The 7 T cell receptor beta chains presented below share a single source sample, sequenced in a study of T cell responses to AZD1222 COVID-19 vaccine. The repertoire was sequenced with immunoSEQ multiplex PCR; TCRdb's copy has only in-frame clones and lacks some. Of 98,000 or so clones listed, 70% to 90% are singletons. The sequences come from peripheral blood, collected on day 0 of AZD1222 vaccination. The origin of the receptors is an adult in good health.

This chain connects TRBV6-4 to TRBJ2-1; tentatively, D is TRBD2 (6 bases). The CDR3 is made up of 14 amino acids. With 3 bases removed from V and 4 bases from J, the gap between germline ends came to 10 bases. CDR1 MRHNA and CDR2 SNTAGT come from the germline V gene. CDR3 sequence: CASSEGTGYNEQFF. CDR3 coding DNA: TGTGCCAGCAGTGAGGGGACTGGTTACAATGAGCAGTTCTTC.

V usage is TRBV2 and J usage is TRBJ2-6, with D possibly TRBD1 on 6 matching bases. The length of the CDR3 is 13 residues. V lost 8 bases and J lost 10, with 15 bases in between. CDR1 SNHLY and CDR2 FYNNEI come from the germline V gene. The CDR3 is CASQDSPNNVLTF. The CDR3 nucleotides read TGTGCCAGCCAGGACAGCCCAAATAACGTCCTGACTTTC. The entire variable domain, with the rest obtained from reference TRBV2 and TRBJ2-6, is as follows: EPEVTQTPSHQVTQMGQEVILRCVPISNHLYFYWYRQILGQKVEFLVSFYNNEISEKSEIFDDQFSVERPDGSNFTLKIRSTKLEDSAMYFCASQDSPNNVLTFGAGSRLTVL.

The genes are TRBV7-2 and TRBJ1-6; D is undetermined. Germline V gene lookup returns CDR1 SGHTA and CDR2 FQGNSA. The CDR3 has 12 residues. The V end lost 2 bases, the J end lost 7 bases, and 3 bases lay between the germline ends. CDR3 region: CASSLLNSPLHF. CDR3 bases: TGTGCCAGCAGCTTATTAAATTCACCCCTCCACTTT.

The V gene is TRBV6-5, the J gene TRBJ1-5; no definite D call. CDR3 size: 15 residues. CDR1 and CDR2 from the germline V gene are MNHEY and SVGAGI. Trimming took 5 bases from V and 3 from J, leaving 14 bases between them. The chain's CDR3 is CASSTMATFNQPQHF. The CDR3 DNA reads TGTGCCAGCAGTACGATGGCAACGTTCAATCAGCCCCAGCATTTT.

The V and J genes are TRBV13 and TRBJ2-1, with a tentative D call TRBD2 (6 bases). V was pared by 1 base and J by 5 bases, with 6 bases between. The germline V gene encodes CDR1 PRHDT and CDR2 FYEKMQ (reference sequence). This CDR3 has 13 residues. This CDR3 is CASSLAGDNEQFF. Written as DNA, the CDR3 is TGTGCCAGCAGCTTAGCGGGGGACAATGAGCAGTTCTTC.

This sequence joins TRBV30 and TRBJ2-5, with 9 bases that match TRBD2. This CDR3 has 14 residues. Unmatched junction bases numbered 2, after V lost 2 bases and J lost 1 base. Germline CDR1 reads GTSNPN; CDR2 reads SVGIG (reference sequence). DNA of the CDR3: TGTGCCTGGAGTTCTAGCGGGGCCCAAGAGACCCAGTACTTC. It is translated as CAWSSSGAQETQYF. The complete variable domain, with remaining parts taken from reference TRBV30 and TRBJ2-5, reads SQTIHQWPATLVQPVGSPLSLECTVEGTSNPNLYWYRQAAGRGLQLLFYSVGIGQISSEVPQNLSASRPQDRQFILSSKKLLLSDSGFYLCAWSSSGAQETQYFGPGTRLLVL.

The chain joins TRBV30 to TRBJ1-2, with D perhaps matching TRBD1 (6 bases). Deletions cut 2 bases from V and 4 bases from J, with 20 bases between. CDR3 length: 16 residues. CDR1 GTSNPN and CDR2 SVGIG come from the germline V gene (reference sequence). The CDR3 nucleotides are TGTGCCTGGAGTTCCCAACTAACCCGGACAGCCTATGGCTACACCTTC. This translates into CAWSSQLTRTAYGYTF.